This T cell receptor beta chain was captured in a study of cytomegalovirus exposure and HLA in healthy donors. Study-wide context: From HLA-typed donors, an early data release held some 91 million unique TCRs.

The study ran its PCR with 60 Vbeta and 13 Jbeta primers. Assay: immunoSEQ multiplex PCR; the TCRdb copy retains only in-frame clones and omits some. The sample has 160,000 or so clones, 75% to 90% seen once. Comments on this clone: The antigen is not known. The junction and the germline gene differ at one end; a read error may be behind it.

Points from the study as a whole: The likely origin of a cluster of highly shared sequence variants was a sequencing artifact. CMV serostatus was the sole immune exposure information available. TCR beta V- and J-gene trimming was later associated with a missense DCLRE1C variant.

The germline V gene has CDR1 SEHNR and CDR2 FQNEAQ (reference sequence). The CDR3 is 15 amino acids. The sample comprised PBMCs. The chain couples TRBV7-9 to TRBJ1-2; tentatively, D is TRBD1 (5 bases). This TCR was recovered from a middle-aged man in good health and CMV-seropositive. In nucleotides, the CDR3 is TGTTCCAGCAGCTTATCCCTGACAGATAACTATGGCTACACCTTC. This encodes CSSSLSLTDNYGYTF.